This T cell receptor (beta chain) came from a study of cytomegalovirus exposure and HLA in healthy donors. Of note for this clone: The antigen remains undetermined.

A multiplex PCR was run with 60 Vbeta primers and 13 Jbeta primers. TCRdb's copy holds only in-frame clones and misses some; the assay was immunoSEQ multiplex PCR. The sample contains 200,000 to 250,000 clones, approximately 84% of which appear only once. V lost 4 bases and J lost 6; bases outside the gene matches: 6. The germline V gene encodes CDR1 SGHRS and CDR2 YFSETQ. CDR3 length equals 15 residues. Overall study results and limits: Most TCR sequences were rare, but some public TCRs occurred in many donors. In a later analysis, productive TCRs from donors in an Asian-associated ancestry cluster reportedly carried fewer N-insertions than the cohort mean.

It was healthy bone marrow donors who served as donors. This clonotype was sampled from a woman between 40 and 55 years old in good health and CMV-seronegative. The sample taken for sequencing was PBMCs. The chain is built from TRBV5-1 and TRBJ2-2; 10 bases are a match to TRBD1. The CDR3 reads CASSRDRGIAGELFF. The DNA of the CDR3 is TGCGCCAGCAGCCGGGACAGGGGAATCGCCGGGGAGCTGTTTTTT.